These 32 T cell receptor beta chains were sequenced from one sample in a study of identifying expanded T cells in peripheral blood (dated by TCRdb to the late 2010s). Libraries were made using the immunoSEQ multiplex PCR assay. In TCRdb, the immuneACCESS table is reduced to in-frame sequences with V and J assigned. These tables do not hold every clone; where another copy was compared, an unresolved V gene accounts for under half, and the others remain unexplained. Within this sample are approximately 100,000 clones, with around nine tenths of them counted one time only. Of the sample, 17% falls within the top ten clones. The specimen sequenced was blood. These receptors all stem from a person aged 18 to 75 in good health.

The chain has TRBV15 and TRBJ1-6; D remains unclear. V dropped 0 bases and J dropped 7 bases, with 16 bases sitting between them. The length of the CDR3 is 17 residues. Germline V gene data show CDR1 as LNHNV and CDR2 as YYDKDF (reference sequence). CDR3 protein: CATSRDRGSGWNSPLHF. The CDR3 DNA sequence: TGTGCCACCAGCAGAGATCGAGGATCGGGGTGGAATTCACCCCTCCACTTT.

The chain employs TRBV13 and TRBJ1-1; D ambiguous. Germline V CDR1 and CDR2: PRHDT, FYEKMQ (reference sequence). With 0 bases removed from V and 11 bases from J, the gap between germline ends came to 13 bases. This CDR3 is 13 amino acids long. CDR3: CASSLGAGYGAFF. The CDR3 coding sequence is TGTGCCAGCAGCTTAGGTGCGGGGTATGGGGCTTTCTTT.

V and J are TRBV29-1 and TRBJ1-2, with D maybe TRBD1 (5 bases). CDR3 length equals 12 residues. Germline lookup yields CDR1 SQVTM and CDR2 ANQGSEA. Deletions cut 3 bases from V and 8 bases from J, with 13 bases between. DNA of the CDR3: TGCAGCGTTGATTCACGGGGGAAGGGCTACACCTTC. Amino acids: CSVDSRGKGYTF.

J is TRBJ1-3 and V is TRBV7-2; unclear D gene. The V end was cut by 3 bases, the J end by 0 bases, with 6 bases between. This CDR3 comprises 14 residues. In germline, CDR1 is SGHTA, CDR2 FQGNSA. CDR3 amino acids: CASSLSYSGNTIYF. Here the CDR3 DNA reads TGTGCCAGCAGCTTGTCGTACTCTGGAAACACCATATATTTT.

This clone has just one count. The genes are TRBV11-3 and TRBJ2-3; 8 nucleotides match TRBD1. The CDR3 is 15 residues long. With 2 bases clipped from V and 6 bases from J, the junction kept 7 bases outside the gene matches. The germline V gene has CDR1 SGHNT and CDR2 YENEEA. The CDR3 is CASSLQGARSDTQYF. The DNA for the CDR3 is TGTGCCAGCAGCTTACAGGGGGCGAGGAGTGATACGCAGTATTTT.

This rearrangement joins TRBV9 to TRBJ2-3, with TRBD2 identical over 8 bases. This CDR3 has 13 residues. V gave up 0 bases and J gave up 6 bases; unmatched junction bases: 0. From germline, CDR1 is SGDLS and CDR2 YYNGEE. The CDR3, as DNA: TGTGCCAGCAGCGTAGAGCGGGAGGATACGCAGTATTTT. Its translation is CASSVEREDTQYF.

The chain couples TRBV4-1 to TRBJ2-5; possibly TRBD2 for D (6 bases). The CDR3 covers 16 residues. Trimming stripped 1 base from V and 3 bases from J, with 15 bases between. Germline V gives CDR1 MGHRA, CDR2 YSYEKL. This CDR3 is CASSQAQAGVKETQYF. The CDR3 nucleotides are TGCGCCAGCAGCCAAGCGCAAGCGGGCGTTAAAGAGACCCAGTACTTC.

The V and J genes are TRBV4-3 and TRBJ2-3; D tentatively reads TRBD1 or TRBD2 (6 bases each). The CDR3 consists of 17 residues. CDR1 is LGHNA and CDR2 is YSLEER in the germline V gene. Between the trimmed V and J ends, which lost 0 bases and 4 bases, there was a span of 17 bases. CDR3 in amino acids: CASSQDLGGFSPDTQYF. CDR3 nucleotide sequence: TGCGCCAGCAGCCAAGATCTGGGGGGCTTTAGTCCAGATACGCAGTATTTT.

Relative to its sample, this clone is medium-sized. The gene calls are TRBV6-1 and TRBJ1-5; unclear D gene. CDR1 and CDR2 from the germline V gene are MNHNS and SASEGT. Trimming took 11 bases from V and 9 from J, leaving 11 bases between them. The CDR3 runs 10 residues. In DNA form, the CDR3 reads TGTGCCCCCTCTGGCCGGCCCCAGCATTTT. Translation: CAPSGRPQHF.

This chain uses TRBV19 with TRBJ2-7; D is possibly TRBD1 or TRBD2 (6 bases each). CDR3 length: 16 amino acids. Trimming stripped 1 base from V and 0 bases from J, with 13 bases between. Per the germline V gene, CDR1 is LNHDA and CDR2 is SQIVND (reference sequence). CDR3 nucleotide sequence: TGTGCCAGTAGTATAGGGTGGGGGGCCTTCTCCTACGAGCAGTACTTC. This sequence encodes CASSIGWGAFSYEQYF.

CDR3 nucleotides: TGTGCCAGCACCAAGTACTACGAGCAGTACTTC. Its protein product is CASTKYYEQYF. The chain joins TRBV28 to TRBJ2-7; no clear D. CDR1 MDHEN and CDR2 SYDVKM come from the germline V gene. The length of the CDR3 is 11 residues. V was cut by 7 bases and J by 3 bases, with 7 bases left in between.

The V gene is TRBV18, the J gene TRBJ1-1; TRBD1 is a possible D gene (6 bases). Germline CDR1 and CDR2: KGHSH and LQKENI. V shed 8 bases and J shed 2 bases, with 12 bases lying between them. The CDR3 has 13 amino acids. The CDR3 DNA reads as TGTGCCAGCACCGGACAGACCAACACTGAAGCTTTCTTT. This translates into CASTGQTNTEAFF.

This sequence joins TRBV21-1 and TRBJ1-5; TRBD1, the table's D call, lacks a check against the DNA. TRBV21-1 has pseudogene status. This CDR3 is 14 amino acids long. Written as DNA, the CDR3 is TGTGCCAGTTACAGGCAGGAGAGCAATCAGCCCCAGCATTTT. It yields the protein CASYRQESNQPQHF.

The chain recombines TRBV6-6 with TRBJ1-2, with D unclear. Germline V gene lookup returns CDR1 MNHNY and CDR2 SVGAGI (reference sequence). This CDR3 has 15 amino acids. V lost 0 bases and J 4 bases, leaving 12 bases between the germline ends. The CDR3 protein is CASSYSPTVFYGYTF. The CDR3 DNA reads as TGTGCCAGCAGTTACTCTCCTACAGTGTTCTATGGCTACACCTTC.

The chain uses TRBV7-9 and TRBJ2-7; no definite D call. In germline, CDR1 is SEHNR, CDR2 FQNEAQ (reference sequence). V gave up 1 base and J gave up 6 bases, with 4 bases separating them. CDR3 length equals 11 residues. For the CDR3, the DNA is TGTGCCAGCAGCTTAGAGGTCGAGCAGTACTTC. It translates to CASSLEVEQYF.

The CDR3 loop reads CASSYSTGGRAGYTF. The DNA for the CDR3 is TGTGCCAGCAGTTACTCAACAGGGGGGCGCGCTGGCTACACCTTC. The rearrangement uses TRBV6-5 and TRBJ1-2, with 8 positions matching TRBD1. This CDR3 contains 15 residues. V trimming: 0 bases; J trimming: 7 bases; junction bases outside the gene matches: 7. Germline V gene lookup returns CDR1 MNHEY and CDR2 SVGAGI.

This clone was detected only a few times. CDR3 sequence reads: CASSEGAFPWGGRISNEKLFF. The CDR3 coding sequence is TGTGCCAGCAGTGAAGGGGCCTTCCCGTGGGGGGGGCGAATCTCTAATGAAAAACTGTTTTTT. The chain has TRBV6-1 and TRBJ1-4, with D perhaps matching TRBD1 (6 bases). Trimming pared 1 base from V and 3 bases from J, leaving 27 bases between. This CDR3 spans 21 amino acids. Per germline, CDR1 MNHNS and CDR2 SASEGT.

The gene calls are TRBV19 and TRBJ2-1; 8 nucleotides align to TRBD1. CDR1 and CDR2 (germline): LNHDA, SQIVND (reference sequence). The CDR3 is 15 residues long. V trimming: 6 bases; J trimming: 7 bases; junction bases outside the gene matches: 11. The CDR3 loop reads CASSFGTGGGNEQFF. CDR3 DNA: TGTGCCAGTAGCTTCGGGACAGGAGGAGGGAATGAGCAGTTCTTC.

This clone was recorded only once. The CDR3, as DNA: TGTGCCAGCTCACCAATACAGATAAGCTCCTACGAGCAGTACTTC. The encoded protein is CASSPIQISSYEQYF. V and J are TRBV18 and TRBJ2-7, with unresolved D. This CDR3 has 15 residues. The germline gives CDR1 KGHSH, CDR2 LQKENI. V gave up 2 bases and J gave up 0 bases, with 11 bases separating them.

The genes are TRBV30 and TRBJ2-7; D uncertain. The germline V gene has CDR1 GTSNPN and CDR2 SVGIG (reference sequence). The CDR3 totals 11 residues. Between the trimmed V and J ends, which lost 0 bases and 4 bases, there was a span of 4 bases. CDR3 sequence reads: CAWSVRYEQYF. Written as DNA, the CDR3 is TGTGCCTGGAGTGTACGGTACGAGCAGTACTTC. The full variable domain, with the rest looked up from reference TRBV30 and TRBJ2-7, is SQTIHQWPATLVQPVGSPLSLECTVEGTSNPNLYWYRQAAGRGLQLLFYSVGIGQISSEVPQNLSASRPQDRQFILSSKKLLLSDSGFYLCAWSVRYEQYFGPGTRLTVT.

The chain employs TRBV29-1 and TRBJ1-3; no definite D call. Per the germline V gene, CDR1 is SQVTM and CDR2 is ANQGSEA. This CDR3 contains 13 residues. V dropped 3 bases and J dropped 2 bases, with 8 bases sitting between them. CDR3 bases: TGCAGCGTTGATCCTGGGGCTGGAAACACCATATATTTT. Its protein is CSVDPGAGNTIYF.

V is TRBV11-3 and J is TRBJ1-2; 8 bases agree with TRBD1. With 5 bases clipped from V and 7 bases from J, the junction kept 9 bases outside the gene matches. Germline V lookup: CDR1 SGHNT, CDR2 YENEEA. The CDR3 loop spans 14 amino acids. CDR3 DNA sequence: TGTGCCAGCAGCCTACCCTCAGGGGGCTGTGGCTACACCTTC. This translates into CASSLPSGGCGYTF.

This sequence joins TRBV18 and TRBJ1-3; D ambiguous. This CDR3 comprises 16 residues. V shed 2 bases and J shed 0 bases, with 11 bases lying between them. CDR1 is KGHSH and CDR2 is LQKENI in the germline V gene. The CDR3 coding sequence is TGTGCCAGCTCACCATACGACTCGAGCTCTGGAAACACCATATATTTT. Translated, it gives CASSPYDSSSGNTIYF.

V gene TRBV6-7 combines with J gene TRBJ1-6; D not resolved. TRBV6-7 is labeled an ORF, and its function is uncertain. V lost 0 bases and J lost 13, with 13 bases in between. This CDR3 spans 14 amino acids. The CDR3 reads CASSYSLRLGPLHF. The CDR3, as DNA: TGTGCCAGCAGTTACTCGTTGAGGTTGGGGCCCCTCCACTTT.

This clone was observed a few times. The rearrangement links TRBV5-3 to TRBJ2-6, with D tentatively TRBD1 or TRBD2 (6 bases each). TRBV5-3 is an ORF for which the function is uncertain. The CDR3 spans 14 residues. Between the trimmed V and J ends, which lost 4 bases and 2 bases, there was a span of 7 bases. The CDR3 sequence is CARSRGPGANVLTF. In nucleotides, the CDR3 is TGTGCCAGAAGCCGGGGGCCTGGGGCCAACGTCCTGACTTTC.

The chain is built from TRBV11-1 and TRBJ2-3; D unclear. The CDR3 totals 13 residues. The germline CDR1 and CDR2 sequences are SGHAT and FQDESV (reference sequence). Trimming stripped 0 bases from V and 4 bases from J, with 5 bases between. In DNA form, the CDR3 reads TGTGCCAGCAGCTTAGCGCTAGCAGATACGCAGTATTTT. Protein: CASSLALADTQYF.

The CDR3 DNA sequence: TGTGCCAGCAGCTCTGCGGACCAGGGGGAGACCCAGTACTTC. Translating it yields CASSSADQGETQYF. J is TRBJ2-5 and V is TRBV5-6, with D possibly matching TRBD1 (6 bases). Germline lookup yields CDR1 SGHDT and CDR2 YYEEEE. This CDR3 region has 14 residues. V was pared by 3 bases and J by 5 bases, with 14 bases between.

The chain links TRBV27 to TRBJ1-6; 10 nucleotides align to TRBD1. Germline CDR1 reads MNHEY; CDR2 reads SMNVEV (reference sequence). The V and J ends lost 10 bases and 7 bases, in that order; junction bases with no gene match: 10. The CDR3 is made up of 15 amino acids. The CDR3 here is CATSPRQGANSPLHF. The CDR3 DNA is TGTGCCACCTCACCTCGACAGGGGGCAAATTCACCCCTCCACTTT.

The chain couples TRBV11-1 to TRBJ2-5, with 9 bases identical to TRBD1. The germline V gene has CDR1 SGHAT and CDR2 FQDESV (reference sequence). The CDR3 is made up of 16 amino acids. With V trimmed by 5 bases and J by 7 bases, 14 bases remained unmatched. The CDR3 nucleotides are TGTGCCAGCAGCCTGATGAAGGGGACAGGGAGGACGACCCAGTACTTC. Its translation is CASSLMKGTGRTTQYF.

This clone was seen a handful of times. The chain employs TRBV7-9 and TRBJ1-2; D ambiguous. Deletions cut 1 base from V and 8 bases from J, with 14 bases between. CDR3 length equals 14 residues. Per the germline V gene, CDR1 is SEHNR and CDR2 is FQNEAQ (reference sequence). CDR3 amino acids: CASSLVEALDGYTF. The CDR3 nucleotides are TGTGCCAGCAGCTTAGTTGAGGCGCTAGACGGCTACACCTTC.

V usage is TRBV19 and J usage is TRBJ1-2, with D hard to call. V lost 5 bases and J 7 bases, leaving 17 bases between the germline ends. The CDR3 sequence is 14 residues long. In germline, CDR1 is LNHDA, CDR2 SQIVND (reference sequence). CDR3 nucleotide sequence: TGTGCCAGTAGTCCGGACTCACAAACGGCTGGCTACACCTTC. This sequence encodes CASSPDSQTAGYTF.

CDR3 sequence reads: CASSPTGPQQFF. Here the CDR3 DNA reads TGTGCCAGCAGCCCTACCGGTCCTCAGCAGTTCTTC. This sequence joins TRBV7-8 and TRBJ2-1; D is undetermined. The CDR3 length is 12 residues. Germline lookup yields CDR1 SGHVS and CDR2 FQNEAQ. Deletions cut 5 bases from V and 11 bases from J, with 13 bases between.